The clone carrying this T cell receptor (beta chain) was observed once. The antigen is not known. This sample was taken from a study of T cell repertoires in cytomegalovirus infection. Study background: Epitope selection comprised recently identified HLA-C-restricted CMV epitopes and well-studied HLA-B-restricted CMV epitopes. Signatures in public TCR beta sequences pointed to both CMV infection and matching HLA type.

TCRdb itself ran the reads through MiXCR, one entry per CDR3 protein. The repertoire consists of approximately 350,000 distinct CDR3 sequences, with about 35% occurring once and the leading ten covering about 13%. General study results and limits: The ex vivo response showed dominance by HLA-C-restricted CMV-specific TCR beta clonotypes.

This CDR3 has 15 amino acids. V was clipped by 0 bases and J by 7 bases; unmatched bases: 7. The germline V gene has CDR1 SGHTA and CDR2 FQGNSA. The TCR sequence derives from a human donor in good health (CMV status not recorded). Some clones in this sample may be carry-over from other donors' samples. The chain carries TRBV7-2 and TRBJ2-3; 7 nucleotides line up with TRBD2. The sequences come from cultured PBMCs, collected from culture after CMV antigen stimulation. This chain's CDR3 is CASSLAGGPRYTQYF. Here the CDR3 DNA reads TGTGCCAGCAGCTTAGCGGGAGGGCCTCGATATACGCAGTATTTT.